This T cell receptor (beta chain) was retrieved from a study of blood T cells in healthy people across ages. About this clonotype itself: Its antigen is unknown.

Findings and limits, study-wide: Expanded clonotype shifts may have been confounded, as the donors had an unknown CMV status. Per-million-T-cell TCR beta diversity fell roughly linearly with age.

The authors ran a second PCR of roughly 6 to 12 cycles using a sample-barcoded 5' primer and a J-beta primer mix. Carrying 12 random nucleotides, a template-switch adaptor labeled each individual cDNA molecule. TCRdb analysed the 5' RACE reads with MiXCR anew, one entry per CDR3 protein. The sample has about 580,000 distinct CDR3 sequences; around 48% are singletons. Trimming took off 2 bases at V and 0 bases at J, with 8 bases between the two ends. This CDR3 is 16 amino acids long. The germline V gene encodes CDR1 ENHRY and CDR2 SYGVKD. The chain recombines TRBV10-3 with TRBJ2-6; tentatively, D is TRBD2 (5 bases). The sequenced sample consisted of blood. This TCR derives from a man older than 75 in good health. CDR3 nucleotides: TGTGCCATCAGTGAGGAGGGTTCCTCTGGGGCCAACGTCCTGACTTTC. Amino acid sequence: CAISEEGSSGANVLTF.